These 9 T cell receptor beta chains share one sample of origin, sequenced in a study of beta chain features in type 1 diabetes. General observations from the study: All four CD4+ subsets of Type 1 diabetes patients contained TCRB CDR3s that were moderately but significantly shorter.

No antigens are known for them. The isolated RNA, all of it, was reverse transcribed, so expressed TCRB transcripts were what got sequenced. Method: immunoSEQ multiplex PCR; TCRdb's copy keeps in-frame clones and lacks some. The data contain roughly 250,000 clones, approximately 20% of them singletons. The sequenced material came from naive CD4+ T cells from blood. Receptors originate from a woman between 40 and 50 years old with type 1 diabetes.

This clone has a handful of counts. The chain joins TRBV4-2 to TRBJ1-5; D perhaps matches TRBD1 (5 bases). This CDR3 contains 14 residues. Per germline, CDR1 LGHNA and CDR2 YNFKEQ. Trimming pared 2 bases from V and 4 bases from J, leaving 9 bases between. The CDR3 DNA sequence: TGTGCCAGCAGCCAAACAGGACGGAATCAGCCCCAGCATTTT. Its protein product is CASSQTGRNQPQHF.

V is TRBV19 and J is TRBJ2-7, with TRBD1 matching 9 bases. The CDR3 is 14 amino acids. V shed 5 bases and J 5 bases; nucleotides not matched to a gene: 7. CDR1 and CDR2 from the germline V gene are LNHDA and SQIVND (reference sequence). In nucleotides, the CDR3 is TGTGCCAGTAGTTCGACAGGGGGGGCGAACGAGCAGTACTTC. Translation: CASSSTGGANEQYF. Looking up the rest from reference TRBV19 and TRBJ2-7 gives the full variable domain: DGGITQSPKYLFRKEGQNVTLSCEQNLNHDAMYWYRQDPGQGLRLIYYSQIVNDFQKGDIAEGYSVSREKKESFPLTVTSAQKNPTAFYLCASSSTGGANEQYFGPGTRLTVT.

A word on this clone: A read error may produce the germline difference seen at one junction end. V gene TRBV7-7 combines with J gene TRBJ2-2, with TRBD1 identical over 11 bases. The CDR3 consists of 15 residues. CDR1 and CDR2 (germline): SSHAT, FNYEAQ (reference sequence). The CDR3 nucleotides read TGTGCTAGCAGCTTCGGGACAGGGGGCACCGGGGAGCTGTTTTTT. This codes for CASSFGTGGTGELFF.

This clone appeared a few times. This sequence joins TRBV29-1 and TRBJ1-3, with 8 nucleotides matching TRBD1. The CDR3 sequence is 12 residues long. The V segment lost 7 bases and the J segment 6 bases; nucleotides outside the gene matches: 5. Germline V gene sequence: CDR1 SQVTM, CDR2 ANQGSEA. The CDR3 spells CSADRGENTIYF. CDR3 bases: TGCAGCGCTGACAGGGGAGAAAACACCATATATTTT.

This clone was found a few times. The rearrangement uses TRBV7-9 and TRBJ2-3; possible D gene TRBD2, 6 bases. CDR3 size: 15 residues. Trimming pared 7 bases from V and 0 bases from J, leaving 14 bases between. CDR1 and CDR2 from the germline V gene are SEHNR and FQNEAQ (reference sequence). As DNA, the CDR3 is TGTGCCAGCACCGTAGCGGAGCAGAGCACAGATACGCAGTATTTT. This sequence encodes CASTVAEQSTDTQYF.

The rearrangement joins TRBV5-6 to TRBJ1-1, with D possibly TRBD1 on 6 matching bases. Trimming removed 0 bases from V and 4 bases from J, with 16 bases in between. The CDR3 is 16 amino acids. Per germline, CDR1 SGHDT and CDR2 YYEEEE. CDR3 residues: CASSLAVRQAATEAFF. The CDR3 region has the DNA TGTGCCAGCAGCTTGGCAGTTCGACAGGCGGCCACTGAAGCTTTCTTT.

The chain employs TRBV4-3 and TRBJ1-1; no definite D call. V was trimmed by 0 bases and J by 7 bases, leaving 9 bases between them. In germline, CDR1 is LGHNA, CDR2 YSLEER. CDR3 length: 13 residues. The CDR3 is CASSQDRTIEAFF. CDR3 bases: TGCGCCAGCAGCCAAGACAGAACAATTGAAGCTTTCTTT.

The chain links TRBV9 to TRBJ2-7, with 8 bases lining up with TRBD1. This CDR3 region has 17 residues. J lost 10 bases, V lost 1 base, and 19 bases had no gene match. Looked up from germline, CDR1 is SGDLS and CDR2 is YYNGEE. CDR3 loop: CASSVRDPGTGASVQYF. CDR3 nucleotide sequence: TGTGCCAGCAGCGTACGAGACCCCGGGACAGGAGCTTCCGTACAGTACTTC. Full variable domain (remainder filled in from reference TRBV9 and TRBJ2-7): DSGVTQTPKHLITATGQRVTLRCSPRSGDLSVYWYQQSLDQGLQFLIQYYNGEERAKGNILERFSAQQFPDLHSELNLSSLELGDSALYFCASSVRDPGTGASVQYFGPGTRLTVT.

Only a few counts were recorded for this clone. The V call is TRBV30, the J call TRBJ2-1; D may be TRBD1 (5 bases). There are 14 residues in the CDR3. Germline V gene data show CDR1 as GTSNPN and CDR2 as SVGIG (reference sequence). Trimming took off 0 bases at V and 5 bases at J, with 11 bases between the two ends. The CDR3 DNA is TGTGCCTGGAGTGTTCTGGACACAAACAATGAGCAGTTCTTC. It specifies CAWSVLDTNNEQFF.